This TCR beta chain was identified in a study of cytomegalovirus exposure and HLA in healthy donors (dated by TCRdb to 2016 to 2017). Regarding the complete study: An earlier analysis of roughly 610 of the donors reported around 280 Gb of sequence data and around 100 million unique TCR beta sequences obtained from about 200 million T cells. An early release that covered some 640 HLA-typed donors contained around 330 gigabases of sequencing data and 80 million or so unique TCR sequences. Every discovery cohort repertoire had been produced on one sequencing platform. A later analysis re-examined previously published TCR beta repertoires from about 700 donors and added high-resolution HLA genotyping to investigate patterns of TCR occurrence. The study profiled the T cell repertoires of more than 500 subjects by immunosequencing and related them to cytomegalovirus serostatus. Roughly 5 DR-DQ haplotypes were handled as single units for association and clustering, since linkage in the cohort was strong. On average, roughly 240,000 unique TCR beta nucleotide sequences were sequenced per donor among 398 genotyped donors of the cohort, with roughly 18% of those sequences being non-productive. High-throughput TCR immunosequencing, statistical association of individual TCRs with disease status, and machine learning were combined to predict cytomegalovirus infection status. A later genetic analysis used genome-wide SNP genotypes for about 60% of the 666 donors, treating that subset as a discovery cohort. The number of typed donors differed by locus: about 620-630 for A, B, C, DRB1 and DQB1; 500 to 550 for DQA1; some 610 for DPA1; and roughly 490 for DPB1. Donor age, sex, ethnicity and CMV serostatus were compiled alongside the repertoire data. Along with the roughly 670-subject first cohort, a separate validation cohort of approximately 110 different subjects was used. Rather than using new phenotypic data, the later analysis identified candidate immune exposures from TCR beta sequences and from how often those sequences occurred across donors. The aim of the study was to test whether cataloging public T cell receptors could identify signatures of past pathogen exposure. In an earlier analysis of 587 of the donors, high-throughput TCR beta sequencing was used to judge whether each TCR beta V gene segment behaved as functional or pseudogenic. Class I and class II HLA loci were covered by the typing at four-digit resolution. The genetic ancestry cluster associated with self-reported Caucasian donors included about 84% of the roughly 360 genotyped donors.

With respect to this clone: The clone's antigen remains unknown. Per-nucleotide qualities are absent, and no much larger clonotype sits a single base away.

Library preparation employed the immunoSEQ multiplex PCR assay. The multiplex PCR relied on a mix of 60 forward primers for TCR Vbeta segments and 13 reverse primers for TCR Jbeta segments. The CDR3 region of rearranged TCR beta genes was amplified from genomic DNA by a multiplex PCR assay. The Illumina HiSeq System was used to sequence the amplified TCR beta libraries as 87-base-pair reads. Per the original workflow: A later analysis tallied some 79 million unique TCR beta chains across the 660 or so repertoires, and some 10 million of those chains were shared by two or more donors. A nearest-neighbor algorithm error-corrected the raw reads and collapsed the reads into unique sequences, merging closely related sequences to remove PCR and sequencing errors. CDR3 sequences were aligned to IMGT reference sequences to assign V, D and J gene segments. For a sequence to be retained, a match of at least six nucleotides was required to both a V gene segment and a J gene segment. A rearrangement was called productive if the CDR3 had no stop codons and remained in frame with V and J, and every other rearrangement was called non-productive. Following IMGT convention, CDR3 was defined as the stretch from the second conserved V-encoded cysteine up to the conserved J-encoded phenylalanine. Sequences without an unambiguous match to a single V gene segment were excluded from the earlier analysis of over 500 of the donors. An earlier analysis of some 500 of the donors classified V segments as functional when productive rearrangements were above 56.7% and as segregating when the standard deviation between donors was above 5%. To diagnose cytomegalovirus status from the catalog of TCR beta chain sequences, a statistical classification framework was built. V and J gene assignment, in a later analysis, came from comparing TCR nucleotide sequences with IMGT/GENE-DB human TR gene sequences. A later analysis assigned CDR3 sequences and most-parsimonious VDJ recombination scenarios with the TCRdist pipeline. A later analysis defined each TCR beta chain by its CDR3 amino acid sequence plus V-gene family, and excluded reads lacking a unique V-gene family. To address suspected cross-contamination and a sequencing artifact, a later analysis removed 592 highly shared, low-generation-probability nucleotide sequences. In a later analysis, a clonal expansion index for each public chain was calculated from normalized within-repertoire ranks of inferred template counts. In a later analysis, generation probabilities were computed with a VDJ recombination model fitted to out-of-frame rearrangements, and the resulting probabilities were checked against IGoR. In a later analysis, hypergeometric tests were used to score TCR-TCR, TCR-HLA and TCR-CMV co-occurrence, with a repertoire-size bias correction applied to TCR pairs. In a later analysis, false discovery rates were estimated by permuting HLA or CMV assignments 20 times. In a later analysis, co-occurring TCRs were grouped using DBSCAN, with TCRdist sequence similarity added in when clustering inside HLA-allele-positive subsets. Co-occurrence clustering excluded repertoires with fewer than 30,000 or more than 120,000 public chains, plus five with anomalous nucleotide sharing. TCRdb holds this immuneACCESS table with in-frame rearrangements only. Some clones are missing; in checked studies, unresolved V genes explain under half, and the rest has no known cause. D and trimming were read from the DNA, whereas the V and J calls and clone size are those reported in that table. For this sample there are hundreds of thousands of clones; about three quarters appear just once. 1.5% to 2% of the sample is held by the ten biggest clonotypes.

The full study reports these points: Three of the identified cytomegalovirus-associated TCR beta chains were confirmed in vitro to be specific for cytomegalovirus antigens. According to a later analysis, TCR association rates differed among HLA loci, with DRB1 alleles showing the most associated TCRs and HLA-C alleles showing the fewest. In a later genetic analysis, fewer N-insertions in productive TCRs were reported among donors in an Asian-associated ancestry cluster than the roughly 700-donor mean. In an earlier analysis of some 500 of the donors, most TCR beta V segments were observed in productive rearrangements about 90% or about 30% of the time, broadly matching IMGT annotations. Linkage disequilibrium might explain the correlated functional status among segregating V segments, but an unknown experimental factor could not be ruled out. Compared with equally common non-associated chains, HLA-associated TCR beta chains in a later analysis were more clonally expanded and had lower generation probabilities. A cluster of highly shared sequence variants was judged likely to represent a technical artifact of the sequencing pipeline. Roughly uniform sequencing depth across donors was assumed in presence/absence analyses, although this assumption may not hold. Because the 87-base-pair reads could not distinguish some IMGT-functional V segments, including TRBV6-2 and TRBV6-3, those segments were excluded. Specific HLA alleles were associated with 18,000 or so TCR beta sequences at a false discovery rate of 0.05 in a later analysis. Most CMV-associated TCR beta chains appeared to be HLA-restricted in a later analysis, and the HLA associations seemed to be driven largely by CMV exposure. The authors suggested that the approach could potentially be extended to other disease states and immunological phenotypes. V-gene and J-gene trimming of TCR beta chains was associated with a missense DCLRE1C variant in a later genetic analysis, and the association was replicated in an independent cohort. Strong co-occurrence of HLA alleles, especially DR and DQ, made assigning TCR associations to individual alleles difficult. The only immune exposure information available for the cohort was CMV serostatus. The classifier was reported to diagnose cytomegalovirus status with high specificity and sensitivity in both the original cohort and the validation cohort. Because some donors lacked HLA typing at each locus, the association tests relied only on the typed subset. About 17 rarely observed V segments, including chromosome 9 orphons, were excluded from the earlier analysis of some 590 of the donors because counts were too low. The study gave a list of about 160 TCR beta chains associated with cytomegalovirus. A further reported finding was that TCR beta sequences accurately predicted the HLA-A and HLA-B alleles for most subjects in the first cohort. In this cohort, only TCR beta chains were sequenced, and detectable features were limited by the absence of alpha or paired-chain data. According to a later analysis, parvovirus B19, influenza, CMV and Epstein-Barr virus appeared linked to several top co-occurrence clusters. Across donors, most TCR sequences were observed very rarely, whereas some public TCRs were present in many individuals.

The cohort consisted of approximately 670 healthy bone marrow donors. All cohort members were sampled while nominally healthy, although unrecorded immune exposures were likely present. The donor tested CMV seronegative, placing the donor among the approximately 400 seronegative members of the cohort. A peripheral blood sample was provided by each donor, and peripheral blood mononuclear cells were used for TCR beta sequencing. Genomic DNA was extracted from the blood cell samples with the Qiagen DNeasy Blood Extraction Kit. The CDR3 runs 15 residues from the cysteine to the phenylalanine. The retained sequence is limited to the CDR3, 45 bases, with the frame set at the first base. For CDR1 and CDR2, the germline V gene lists LGHNA and YSLEER. V is shortened by 0 bases, J by 2 bases, and the region joining them spans 11 bases.

The sample comprised PBMCs. The rearrangement joined TRBV4-3 to TRBJ2-7; no confident D gene assignment can be made. This sequence originates from a male donor in good health and CMV-seronegative. The nucleotides are TGCGCCAGCAGCCAAGATCTGGCGGTCGCCTACGAGCAGTACTTC. It encodes CASSQDLAVAYEQYF.